The table lists the clone carrying this T cell receptor beta chain with a few counts. The CDR3 length is 17 residues. Germline CDR1 MNHEY, CDR2 SVGAGI. V trimming: 1 base; J trimming: 3 bases; junction bases outside the gene matches: 9. Through a sample-barcoded 5' primer and a J-beta primer mix, a second PCR was run for roughly 7 to 11 cycles. TCRdb reprocessed the 5' RACE reads with MiXCR, giving one entry per CDR3 protein. Among fewer than 600,000 distinct CDR3 sequences listed, about 27% were seen once. This entry is derived from a study of blood T cells in healthy people across ages. Separately, the same data were catalogued under a study of T cells of mothers and their children.

Input material: blood. This sequence joins TRBV6-5 and TRBJ2-7, with 10 bases lining up with TRBD1. This sequence was found in a boy under 10 years old in good health. The CDR3, as DNA: TGTGCCAGCAGTTACTTCGACGGGACAGGGGCCCACTACGAGCAGTACTTC. Translation: CASSYFDGTGAHYEQYF.